The following is a T cell receptor beta chain sequence with its context. The antigen remains undetermined. Trimming at V came to 6 bases and at J to 2 bases, leaving 5 bases not matched to a gene. This CDR3 has 16 residues. This specimen comes from a study of blood T cells in healthy people across ages. A J-beta primer mix and a sample-barcoded 5' primer were used in a second PCR of roughly 6 to 11 cycles. TCRdb independently ran MiXCR on the 5' RACE reads; one entry per CDR3 protein. The data hold 780,000 or so distinct CDR3 sequences, with approximately 60% observed a single time. Overall study findings and caveats: Greater diversity and more naive CD4+ cells were seen in long-lived donors than in aged donors. PBMC samples, being unsorted, prevented any conclusive comparison of naive and antigen-experienced cells.

V gene TRBV12-3 or TRBV12-4 combines with J gene TRBJ2-5, with 14 bases fitting TRBD2. The specimen was blood. This receptor was identified in a man in his forties in good health. The CDR3 DNA is TGTGCCAGCAGAATGGGACTAGCGGGGGCGCAAGAGACCCAGTACTTC. Translating it yields CASRMGLAGAQETQYF.